The 23 T cell receptor beta chains below were found in one sample sequenced in a study of vaccination effects on CD4 cells after COVID-19. Measured with immunoSEQ multiplex PCR; TCRdb has only the in-frame clones, and not every one. The sample contains roughly 50,000 clones, 60% to 80% of which appear only once. The ViraFEST assay expanded antigen-specific CD4+ T cells with viral peptide pools before sequencing. Following culture for roughly 10 days, CD4+ T cells were isolated. The study found no prior SARS-CoV-2 infection in the vaccine recipients, who tested negative for nucleocapsid antibodies. These receptors' antigens are unknown. The source was CD4+ T cells from PBMCs cultured with HCoV-OC43 spike peptides, collected before COVID-19 vaccination. This sample's subset: HCoV-OC43 spike overlapping peptide pool stimulation. Receptors were obtained from a human donor who received a COVID-19 vaccine.

V is TRBV12-1 and J is TRBJ1-1; the DNA was not used to check the table's D call, TRBD1. TRBV12-1 is shown as a pseudogene. The CDR3 spans 11 residues. CDR3 residues: CASSFTELAFF. CDR3 bases: TGTGCCAGCAGCTTTACAGAGTTGGCTTTCTTT.

The rearrangement uses TRBV7-2 and TRBJ1-3; tentatively, D is TRBD1 (6 bases). V dropped 3 bases and J dropped 4 bases, with 10 bases sitting between them. Germline assignment: CDR1 SGHTA and CDR2 FQGNSA. This CDR3 contains 14 residues. CDR3 sequence: CASSLSGTGNTIYF. The CDR3 DNA reads TGTGCCAGCAGCTTGTCAGGGACAGGAAACACCATATATTTT.

The rearrangement joins TRBV7-3 to TRBJ2-5; 9 bases fit TRBD2. The CDR3 extends over 15 amino acids. V shed 5 bases and J 5 bases; nucleotides not matched to a gene: 9. CDR1 SGHTA and CDR2 FQGTGA come from the germline V gene. The CDR3 DNA reads TGTGCCAGCAGCCCTAGCGGGGTGGCGACGGAGACCCAGTACTTC. It specifies CASSPSGVATETQYF.

The gene calls are TRBV4-1 and TRBJ1-1; unclear D gene. This CDR3 has 15 residues. Deletions cut 1 base from V and 3 bases from J, with 12 bases between. The germline V gene has CDR1 MGHRA and CDR2 YSYEKL. CDR3 bases: TGCGCCAGCAGCCAAGGAAGCCGAGAATACACTGAAGCTTTCTTT. Protein sequence: CASSQGSREYTEAFF.

This rearrangement joins TRBV7-2 to TRBJ2-1, with 8 positions matching TRBD1. The V segment lost 5 bases and the J segment 1 base; nucleotides outside the gene matches: 7. CDR1 is SGHTA and CDR2 is FQGNSA in the germline V gene. The CDR3 has 16 amino acids. The CDR3 protein is CASSKAGTGSYNEQFF. In nucleotides, the CDR3 is TGTGCCAGCAGCAAAGCCGGGACAGGTTCCTACAATGAGCAGTTCTTC. Full variable domain (outside the CDR3, taken from reference TRBV7-2 and TRBJ2-1): GAGVSQSPSNKVTEKGKDVELRCDPISGHTALYWYRQSLGQGLEFLIYFQGNSAPDKSGLPSDRFSAERTGGSVSTLTIQRTQQEDSAVYLCASSKAGTGSYNEQFFGPGTRLTVL.

The genes are TRBV4-1 and TRBJ1-4, with D perhaps TRBD1 (5 bases). This CDR3 has 17 residues. The V gene lost 1 base and the J gene lost 1 base, with 13 bases spanning the gap. Germline values: CDR1 MGHRA, CDR2 YSYEKL. The CDR3 bases are TGCGCCAGCAGCCAAGTATGGGGGGGTAGAACTAATGAAAAACTGTTTTTT. Its protein product is CASSQVWGGRTNEKLFF.

This chain links TRBV5-4 with TRBJ1-1, with D perhaps TRBD1 (5 bases). The CDR3 contains 15 residues. Germline CDR1 reads SGHNT; CDR2 reads YYREEE (reference sequence). Trimming pared 3 bases from V and 4 bases from J, leaving 16 bases between. CDR3 sequence reads: CASSSRGGGATEAFF. For the CDR3, the DNA is TGTGCCAGCAGCTCCCGTGGCGGGGGAGCCACTGAAGCTTTCTTT. The full variable domain, rest sourced from reference TRBV5-4 and TRBJ1-1, is ETGVTQSPTHLIKTRGQQVTLRCSSQSGHNTVSWYQQALGQGPQFIFQYYREEENGRGNFPPRFSGLQFPNYSSELNVNALELDDSALYLCASSSRGGGATEAFFGQGTRLTVV.

The gene calls are TRBV10-3 and TRBJ1-4; perhaps TRBD1 as D (5 bases). The V end lost 6 bases, the J end lost 8 bases, and 16 bases lay between the germline ends. CDR3 length equals 14 residues. CDR1 is ENHRY, CDR2 SYGVKD, per germline. Here the CDR3 DNA reads TGTGCCATCAGCGACCTTGGAGGGGACGAAAAACTGTTTTTT. Translated: CAISDLGGDEKLFF.

The V and J genes are TRBV30 and TRBJ1-2; D gene ambiguous. The CDR3 contains 12 residues. Per the germline V gene, CDR1 is GTSNPN and CDR2 is SVGIG (reference sequence). V was clipped by 0 bases and J by 7 bases, with 9 bases between them. The CDR3 is CAWSVLFAGYTF. CDR3 nucleotide sequence: TGTGCCTGGAGTGTACTGTTCGCTGGCTACACCTTC. Full variable domain (missing parts from reference TRBV30 and TRBJ1-2): SQTIHQWPATLVQPVGSPLSLECTVEGTSNPNLYWYRQAAGRGLQLLFYSVGIGQISSEVPQNLSASRPQDRQFILSSKKLLLSDSGFYLCAWSVLFAGYTFGSGTRLTVV.

This chain joins TRBV18 and TRBJ1-4; D perhaps matches TRBD1 (5 bases). Germline assignment: CDR1 KGHSH and CDR2 LQKENI. V lost 3 bases, J lost 8 bases, and 13 bases lay in between. There are 14 residues in the CDR3. CDR3 nucleotide sequence: TGTGCCAGCTCACCCAACACGGAGGGGGAAAAACTGTTTTTT. This encodes CASSPNTEGEKLFF.

The rearrangement links TRBV19 to TRBJ2-2; no reliable D call. Germline V gene lookup returns CDR1 LNHDA and CDR2 SQIVND (reference sequence). This CDR3 has 13 residues. Between the trimmed V and J ends, which lost 5 bases and 3 bases, there was a span of 7 bases. The DNA for the CDR3 is TGTGCCAGTAGTCTCGCCCACACCGGGGAGCTGTTTTTT. It yields the protein CASSLAHTGELFF.

The genes are TRBV6-2 or TRBV6-3 and TRBJ1-5; D not resolved. There are 17 residues in the CDR3. Germline lookup yields CDR1 MNHEY and CDR2 SVGEGT. The germline V and J ends were trimmed by 0 bases and 4 bases, with 16 bases remaining between them. CDR3 nucleotide sequence: TGTGCCAGCAGTTACTCCCGACGGGCAGATACGAATCAGCCCCAGCATTTT. Amino acid sequence: CASSYSRRADTNQPQHF.

The count of this clone is one. The chain has TRBV4-1 and TRBJ2-5; 8 nucleotides agree with TRBD2. V lost 0 bases to trimming and J lost 4 bases; unmatched junction nucleotides: 7. The CDR3 runs to 16 residues. Germline CDR1 is MGHRA and CDR2 is YSYEKL. In DNA, the CDR3 is TGCGCCAGCAGCCAAGATGCGGGGGGTGTCCGAGAGACCCAGTACTTC. Its translation is CASSQDAGGVRETQYF.

The chain combines TRBV5-1 with TRBJ2-2; D may be TRBD1 or TRBD2 (6 bases each). The length of the CDR3 is 15 residues. V gave up 4 bases and J gave up 3 bases, with 13 bases separating them. The germline gives CDR1 SGHRS, CDR2 YFSETQ. DNA for the CDR3: TGCGCCAGCAGCAGGGGGGACTGGGACACCGGGGAGCTGTTTTTT. Its translation: CASSRGDWDTGELFF.

The DNA of the CDR3 is TGTGCCAGCAGCTCCTCCGGGACAGGGAAAAACACCATATATTTT. This gives the protein CASSSSGTGKNTIYF. The rearrangement uses TRBV7-9 and TRBJ1-3, with TRBD1 matching over 9 bases. The CDR3 is 15 residues long. Germline values: CDR1 SEHNR, CDR2 FQNEAQ (reference sequence). The V segment lost 4 bases and the J segment 6 bases; nucleotides outside the gene matches: 7.

The chain carries TRBV2 and TRBJ2-1, with TRBD2 matching 9 bases. From germline, CDR1 is SNHLY and CDR2 FYNNEI. The CDR3 is 15 amino acids. V trimming: 1 base; J trimming: 10 bases; junction bases outside the gene matches: 8. The chain's CDR3 is CASSEGAGGVGEQFF. As DNA, the CDR3 is TGTGCCAGCAGTGAAGGCGCGGGGGGGGTTGGAGAGCAGTTCTTC.

The V and J genes are TRBV3-1 (or the pseudogene TRBV3-2) and TRBJ1-3; D is perhaps TRBD1 (5 bases). The CDR3 consists of 15 residues. Germline V lookup: CDR1 LGHDT, CDR2 YNNKEL (reference sequence). V was clipped by 4 bases and J by 0 bases, with 10 bases between them. The CDR3 DNA reads TGTGCCAGCAGCCGTGCCCAGGGCTCTGGAAACACCATATATTTT. It codes for CASSRAQGSGNTIYF.

This chain connects TRBV4-3 to TRBJ2-1, with a possible D match to TRBD1 (6 bases). The CDR3 runs 16 residues. Germline CDR1 is LGHNA and CDR2 is YSLEER. With 4 bases removed from V and 8 bases from J, the gap between germline ends came to 21 bases. In DNA form, the CDR3 reads TGCGCCAGCAGCCCGTACCGATTTCACAGGGACGATGAGCAGTTCTTC. This translates into CASSPYRFHRDDEQFF.

V gene TRBV19 combines with J gene TRBJ2-1; tentative D call: TRBD1 (6 bases). The V end lost 6 bases, the J end lost 2 bases, and 8 bases lay between the germline ends. In germline, CDR1 is LNHDA, CDR2 SQIVND (reference sequence). There are 13 residues in the CDR3. The CDR3 loop is CASRDSPYNEQFF. The CDR3, as DNA: TGTGCCAGTAGGGACAGCCCCTACAATGAGCAGTTCTTC.

This clone was recorded only once. The chain joins TRBV7-9 to TRBJ1-2, with D perhaps matching TRBD1 (6 bases). Per germline, CDR1 SEHNR and CDR2 FQNEAQ (reference sequence). The CDR3 spans 13 residues. V lost 1 base to trimming and J lost 6 bases, with 9 bases between them. CDR3 DNA sequence: TGTGCCAGCAGCTTAGTGGCAGGGGATGGCTACACCTTC. It codes for CASSLVAGDGYTF.

The chain carries TRBV10-3 and TRBJ1-1; no clear D. Germline V gives CDR1 ENHRY, CDR2 SYGVKD. The CDR3 totals 12 residues. Trimming pared 3 bases from V and 1 base from J, leaving 3 bases between. Here the CDR3 reads CAISDPNTEAFF. In DNA form, the CDR3 reads TGTGCCATCAGTGACCCGAACACTGAAGCTTTCTTT.

The chain carries TRBV3-1 (or the pseudogene TRBV3-2) and TRBJ2-5; maybe TRBD1 (5 bases). Trimming removed 0 bases at V and 9 bases at J, with 14 bases between. Germline loops: CDR1 LGHDT, CDR2 YNNKEL (reference sequence). The CDR3 is 14 amino acids. The CDR3 region is CASSQDSRAGSQYF. The CDR3 DNA sequence: TGTGCCAGCAGCCAAGATAGCCGGGCAGGGTCCCAGTACTTC.

The DNA of the CDR3 is TGTGCCAGTAGTATAGTCTGGGGTATGAAGGATGGCTACACCTTC. This translates into CASSIVWGMKDGYTF. The rearrangement uses TRBV19 and TRBJ1-2, with D unresolved. CDR1 is LNHDA, CDR2 SQIVND, per germline (reference sequence). V was clipped by 1 base and J by 6 bases, with 15 bases between them. There are 15 residues in the CDR3.